These 9 T cell receptor beta chains were sequenced from one sample in a study of T cells in Graves' hyperthyroidism and ophthalmopathy. RNA transcripts gave rise to amplified TCR beta CDR3 regions. HTBI primers drove first-round RT-PCR of the TCR CDR3. TCRdb redid the calling of the multiplex PCR reads with MiXCR, one entry per CDR3 protein. The sample lists some 440,000 distinct CDR3 sequences, around 14% seen once, with just under 8% in the top ten. Sequenced sample: blood. These receptors all come from a woman aged 18 to 35 with Graves' hyperthyroidism.

This clonotype has ten or more counts. The genes are TRBV7-8 and TRBJ2-6; D is undetermined. The CDR3 is 18 residues long. V was trimmed by 2 bases and J by 0 bases, leaving 14 bases between them. The germline CDR1 and CDR2 sequences are SGHVS and FQNEAQ. This CDR3 reads CASSLLAPSDSGANVLTF. As DNA, the CDR3 is TGTGCCAGCAGCTTACTGGCCCCCTCGGACTCTGGGGCCAACGTCCTGACTTTC.

The chain links TRBV20-1 to TRBJ2-1, with 10 nucleotides matching TRBD1. The CDR3 runs to 15 residues. Germline V CDR1 and CDR2: DFQATT, SNEGSKA (reference sequence). J gave up 7 bases and V 1 base, and 7 bases lay outside the gene matches. CDR3 sequence reads: CSARAGTGDGNEQFF. CDR3 bases: TGCAGTGCTAGAGCCGGGACAGGGGATGGGAATGAGCAGTTCTTC.

As regards this clonotype: A much larger clone differs by one base, so this may be a read error. This chain connects TRBV18 to TRBJ1-5; D is ambiguous. The CDR3 runs to 14 residues. The V gene lost 3 bases and the J gene lost 4 bases, with 10 bases spanning the gap. The germline V gene encodes CDR1 KGHSH and CDR2 LQKENI. The CDR3 reads CASSPIGRNQPQHF. Written as DNA, the CDR3 is TGTGCCAGCTCACCCATAGGGAGAAATCAGCCCCAGCATTTT.

This clonotype has at least ten counts. The chain recombines TRBV4-1 with TRBJ1-2; D remains unclear. The CDR3 totals 15 residues. The germline gives CDR1 MGHRA, CDR2 YSYEKL. Trimming cost V 0 bases and J 4 bases, with 12 bases left between them. CDR3 protein: CASSQDREQPYGYTF. DNA of the CDR3: TGCGCCAGCAGCCAAGATAGGGAACAGCCCTATGGCTACACCTTC.

This clonotype was counted at least ten times. CDR3 amino acids: CASSLSGSRLYF. In DNA, the CDR3 is TGTGCCAGCAGTTTATCCGGGTCCCGGCTATATTTT. The V call is TRBV12-3 or TRBV12-4, the J call TRBJ1-3; no reliable D call. Trimming shortened V by 2 bases and J by 14 bases, and 13 bases separated the two germline ends. The length of the CDR3 is 12 residues.

In its sample, this clonotype was seen many times. V gene TRBV27 combines with J gene TRBJ2-3; 15 bases are a match to TRBD2. Trimming cost V 3 bases and J 7 bases; bases outside gene matches: 5. The CDR3 is 16 amino acids. The germline V gene encodes CDR1 MNHEY and CDR2 SMNVEV (reference sequence). DNA of the CDR3: TGTGCCAGCAGTTTGCTTGGGACTAGCGGGAGGAATACGCAGTATTTT. It yields the protein CASSLLGTSGRNTQYF.

This clonotype was found a few times. The chain employs TRBV28 and TRBJ1-5; D remains ambiguous. Trimming shortened V by 2 bases and J by 6 bases, and 11 bases separated the two germline ends. Germline loops: CDR1 MDHEN, CDR2 SYDVKM. The CDR3 extends over 14 amino acids. The CDR3 region is CASSLGGMRQPQHF. The CDR3, as DNA: TGTGCCAGCAGTTTAGGTGGGATGCGTCAGCCCCAGCATTTT.

The sample holds a few counts of this clonotype. The chain recombines TRBV3-1 with TRBJ1-6, with a tentative D call TRBD1 (5 bases). Trimming removed 6 bases at V and 14 bases at J, with 17 bases between. The CDR3 covers 13 residues. The V gene's germline CDR1 is LGHDT and CDR2 YNNKEL (reference sequence). The CDR3: CASRLPWGGALHF. The DNA for the CDR3 is TGTGCCAGCAGATTGCCATGGGGAGGGGCCCTCCACTTT.

This clonotype was counted ten times or more. The chain employs TRBV28 and TRBJ1-6; possibly TRBD1 for D (5 bases). This CDR3 contains 14 residues. The germline V gene has CDR1 MDHEN and CDR2 SYDVKM. Deletions cut 2 bases from V and 9 bases from J, with 11 bases between. The CDR3 coding sequence is TGTGCCAGCAGTTTAGAGGGGCCCGGTTCACCCCTCCACTTT. Translation: CASSLEGPGSPLHF.